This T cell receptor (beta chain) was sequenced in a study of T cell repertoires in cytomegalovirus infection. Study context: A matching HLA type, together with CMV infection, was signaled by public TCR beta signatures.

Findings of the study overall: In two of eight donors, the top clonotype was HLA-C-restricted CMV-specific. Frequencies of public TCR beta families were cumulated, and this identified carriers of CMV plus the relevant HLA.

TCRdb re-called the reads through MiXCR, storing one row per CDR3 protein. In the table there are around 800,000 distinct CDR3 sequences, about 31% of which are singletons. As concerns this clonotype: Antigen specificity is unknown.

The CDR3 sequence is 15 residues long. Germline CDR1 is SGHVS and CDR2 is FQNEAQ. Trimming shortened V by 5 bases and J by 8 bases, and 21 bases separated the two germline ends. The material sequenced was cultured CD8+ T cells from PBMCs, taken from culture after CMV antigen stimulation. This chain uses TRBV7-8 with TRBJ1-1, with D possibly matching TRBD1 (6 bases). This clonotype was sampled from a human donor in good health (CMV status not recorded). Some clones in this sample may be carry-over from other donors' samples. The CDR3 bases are TGTGCCAGCAGCCCCTATGGGGGGCAAGTCATGGAAGCTTTCTTT. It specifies CASSPYGGQVMEAFF. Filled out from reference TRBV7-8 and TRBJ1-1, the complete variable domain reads GAGVSQSPRYKVAKRGQDVALRCDPISGHVSLFWYQQALGQGPEFLTYFQNEAQLDKSGLPSDRFFAERPEGSVSTLKIQRTQQEDSAVYLCASSPYGGQVMEAFFGQGTRLTVV.